This TCR beta chain was found in a study of cytomegalovirus exposure and HLA in healthy donors. Findings of the study overall: The classifier, whose performance was assessed in both the original and validation cohorts, reportedly diagnosed cytomegalovirus status with high specificity and sensitivity.

On this clone: Its antigen is not identified.

A multiplex PCR was run with 60 Vbeta primers and 13 Jbeta primers. The repertoire was sequenced with immunoSEQ multiplex PCR; TCRdb's copy has only in-frame clones and lacks some. The table records under 150,000 clones, around 77% of them present only once. At collection, donors were nominally healthy, but unrecorded immune exposures were probable. In germline, CDR1 is KGHSH, CDR2 LQKENI. CDR3 length: 14 amino acids. Losses at the gene ends were 3 bases for V and 4 bases for J; bases not matched to a gene: 4. Sequencing input: PBMCs. The V call is TRBV18, the J call TRBJ2-7, with 9 bases identical to TRBD1. The sequence was obtained from a woman in her 30s in good health and CMV-seropositive. The CDR3 bases are TGTGCCAGCTCACCGACAGGGGGAGGTTACGAGCAGTACTTC. Its protein is CASSPTGGGYEQYF.